This TCR beta chain came from a study of T cells in Graves' hyperthyroidism and ophthalmopathy. General observations from the study: Using 13 V-J features, a model discriminated ophthalmopathy from stable hyperthyroidism. Blood samples included most of the expanded thyroid clonotypes exceeding 0.001.

RNA transcripts served as the template for amplifying TCR beta CDR3 regions. The HTBI primer set drove a first-round RT-PCR of the TCR CDR3. TCRdb itself ran the multiplex PCR reads through MiXCR, one entry per CDR3 protein. This sample has approximately 400,000 distinct CDR3 sequences; under 15% occur once, and the top ten carry approximately 30%. The V gene's germline CDR1 is DFQATT and CDR2 SNEGSKA (reference sequence). Deletions cut 7 bases from V and 0 bases from J, with 19 bases between. This CDR3 has 16 amino acids. There are a few counts of this clonotype. Its antigen is currently unknown. The study excluded patients with uncontrolled infection, other autoimmune disease, pregnancy or lactation. The PBMCs studied were ones that came from about 10 ml fresh peripheral blood.

The sample comprised blood. The source is a woman in her thirties with Graves' hyperthyroidism. V usage is TRBV20-1 and J usage is TRBJ1-5, with a tentative D call TRBD1 (6 bases). DNA for the CDR3: TGCAGTGTCTCCGATTTAACAGGGTATAGCAATCAGCCCCAGCATTTT. Translation: CSVSDLTGYSNQPQHF.